The 14 T cell receptor beta chains below were found in one sample sequenced in a study of T cell repertoires in cytomegalovirus infection. MiXCR, run by TCRdb on the reads, gives a single entry per CDR3 protein. The sample has around 490,000 distinct CDR3 sequences, roughly 29% seen once; the top ten hold roughly an eighth. The specimen sequenced was PBMCs. The receptors stem from a human donor in good health (CMV status not recorded). Some clones in this sample may be carry-over from other donors' samples.

The chain carries TRBV4-2 and TRBJ1-4; D is unclear. The CDR3 totals 14 residues. Germline assignment: CDR1 LGHNA and CDR2 YNFKEQ. V shed 1 base and J shed 7 bases, with 10 bases lying between them. CDR3 loop: CASSQGRPTEKLFF. DNA for the CDR3: TGTGCCAGCAGCCAAGGCAGGCCCACTGAAAAACTGTTTTTT.

The chain uses TRBV9 and TRBJ1-1; D gene ambiguous. Germline V lookup: CDR1 SGDLS, CDR2 YYNGEE. Trimming removed 3 bases at V and 0 bases at J, with 9 bases between. The CDR3 is made up of 14 amino acids. The CDR3, as DNA: TGTGCCAGCAGCGCTCCCGGGCTGAACACTGAAGCTTTCTTT. This encodes CASSAPGLNTEAFF.

The chain couples TRBV20-1 to TRBJ2-7, with TRBD1 as a possible D gene (8 bases). The germline V and J ends were trimmed by 6 bases and 3 bases, with 12 bases remaining between them. Germline CDR1 DFQATT, CDR2 SNEGSKA (reference sequence). The CDR3 spans 12 residues. The CDR3 DNA sequence: TGCAGTGCAACAGGGGGGGACTACGAGCAGTACTTC. This codes for CSATGGDYEQYF.

V is TRBV6-6 and J is TRBJ1-4; D remains ambiguous. Germline CDR1 MNHNY, CDR2 SVGAGI (reference sequence). The CDR3 is 14 residues long. V was cut by 2 bases and J by 8 bases, with 12 bases left in between. CDR3 protein: CASSYPVGIEKLFF. The CDR3 DNA follows: TGTGCCAGCAGTTACCCGGTAGGGATCGAAAAACTGTTTTTT.

This clonotype was seen only a few times. The chain carries TRBV10-3 and TRBJ1-1; no reliable D call. Germline loops: CDR1 ENHRY, CDR2 SYGVKD. CDR3 length: 13 amino acids. V lost 4 bases to trimming and J lost 1 base, with 7 bases between them. The CDR3 nucleotides are TGTGCCATCAGTGCGAACAGGAACACTGAAGCTTTCTTT. It encodes CAISANRNTEAFF.

This sequence joins TRBV4-3 and TRBJ2-4, with D possibly matching TRBD2 (6 bases). This CDR3 is 15 amino acids long. Germline loops: CDR1 LGHNA, CDR2 YSLEER. With 1 base removed from V and 7 bases from J, the gap between germline ends came to 14 bases. The CDR3 region is CASSQGAGMANIQYF. CDR3 DNA: TGCGCCAGCAGCCAAGGCGCGGGGATGGCGAACATTCAGTACTTC.

This clonotype was observed a handful of times. The chain employs TRBV5-4 and TRBJ2-5; tentative D call: TRBD2 (5 bases). From germline, CDR1 is SGHNT and CDR2 YYREEE (reference sequence). Trimming removed 4 bases at V and 2 bases at J, with 18 bases between. The CDR3 is made up of 16 amino acids. The CDR3 reads CASSTDPLRGQETQYF. The CDR3 DNA reads as TGTGCCAGCAGCACCGACCCATTGAGAGGGCAAGAGACCCAGTACTTC.

Only a few counts were recorded for this clonotype. J is TRBJ2-3 and V is TRBV7-2; a weak D match, TRBD1 (5 bases). Germline-derived CDR1 and CDR2 are SGHTA and FQGNSA. There are 13 residues in the CDR3. V was cut by 5 bases and J by 11 bases, with 17 bases left in between. The CDR3 DNA reads TGTGCCAGCAGCACGGACATCCTCCGCAGGCAGTATTTT. This sequence encodes CASSTDILRRQYF.

This clonotype came up many times. The chain couples TRBV12-3 or TRBV12-4 to TRBJ1-2, with a weak D call TRBD1 (5 bases). Trimming removed 2 bases from V and 6 bases from J, with 10 bases in between. This CDR3 contains 13 residues. The CDR3 is CASSLSQGDGYTF. The CDR3 DNA sequence: TGTGCCAGCAGTTTAAGCCAGGGTGATGGCTACACCTTC.

This chain uses TRBV19 with TRBJ1-6; the match to TRBD1 covers 8 bases. There are 15 residues in the CDR3. Germline CDR1 LNHDA, CDR2 SQIVND (reference sequence). V shed 3 bases, J shed 10 bases, and the junction held 8 bases outside the gene matches. The CDR3 region has the DNA TGTGCCAGTAGTATTCGGGACAGGATTAACTCACCCCTCCACTTT. Its protein product is CASSIRDRINSPLHF.

V is TRBV7-9 and J is TRBJ2-7; D ambiguous. CDR1 SEHNR and CDR2 FQNEAQ come from the germline V gene (reference sequence). The CDR3 spans 13 residues. Trimming pared 6 bases from V and 4 bases from J, leaving 13 bases between. DNA for the CDR3: TGTGCCAGCAGTCGCTTGTCCGTTTACGAGCAGTACTTC. Translating gives CASSRLSVYEQYF.

This clonotype was detected a few times. The chain has TRBV12-3 or TRBV12-4 and TRBJ2-3; D is unclear. This CDR3 spans 14 amino acids. Trimming shortened V by 3 bases and J by 2 bases, and 9 bases separated the two germline ends. The CDR3 reads CASSFVQATDTQYF. The DNA of the CDR3 is TGTGCCAGCAGTTTCGTCCAGGCCACAGATACGCAGTATTTT.

In its sample, this clonotype was seen a few times. V and J are TRBV12-3 or TRBV12-4 and TRBJ1-2, with 8 nucleotides matching TRBD1. V lost 2 bases to trimming and J lost 8 bases; unmatched junction nucleotides: 10. The CDR3 extends over 15 amino acids. The CDR3 loop reads CASSLRPQGAVGYTF. The CDR3 DNA follows: TGTGCCAGCAGTTTAAGGCCGCAGGGGGCAGTCGGCTACACCTTC.

This clonotype was seen a few times. This chain uses TRBV6-2 or TRBV6-3 with TRBJ1-5; 7 bases agree with TRBD1. The germline V gene encodes CDR1 MNHEY and CDR2 SVGEGT. The J segment lost 4 bases and the V segment lost 4 bases, leaving 7 bases of the junction unmatched. The CDR3 has 15 amino acids. CDR3 sequence reads: CASSSGTVINQPQHF. In DNA, the CDR3 is TGTGCCAGCAGTTCCGGGACAGTCATAAATCAGCCCCAGCATTTT.